This T cell receptor (beta chain) was observed in a study of blood T cell repertoires in COVID-19. The wider study: Researchers got acute and convalescent COVID-19 samples from the United States, Italy and Spain. Nucleic acid was either cDNA or gDNA, and it came from T cells, B-cell-depleted T cells, or PBMCs.

The CDR3 is 15 amino acids. Germline V gene lookup returns CDR1 LGHDT and CDR2 YNNKEL (reference sequence). V was clipped by 4 bases and J by 1 base, with 13 bases between them. Seattle participants joined during active infection and were tracked over time. Original processing methods: Estimated nucleated cell counts came from reference gene primer amplification. Clones were sequenced by immunoSEQ multiplex PCR, and TCRdb holds only the in-frame ones, with some missing. The V and J calls and clone size are taken from that table; D and trimming were inferred from the DNA. This table holds around 400,000 clones, approximately 87% found once. In this sample, this clone turned up once.

Sequenced material: peripheral blood. The receptor's source is a woman aged 60-75 years with COVID-19, enrolled during active disease. The rearrangement joins TRBV3-1 (or the pseudogene TRBV3-2) to TRBJ1-1, with a possible D match to TRBD1 (5 bases). CDR3 sequence (DNA): TGTGCCAGCAGCCGCAGACCGGGGGGGAACACTGAAGCTTTCTTT. Translating gives CASSRRPGGNTEAFF.